The rows below give T cell receptor beta chains drawn from one sample of a study of blood T cell repertoires in COVID-19. Assay used: immunoSEQ multiplex PCR; TCRdb lists only in-frame clones, some missing. The sample lists about 160,000 clones, roughly 90% occurring once. Sequencing used PBMCs or T cells enriched from blood (not recorded which). These receptors were obtained from a woman aged 50 to 65 who had recovered from COVID-19. The CDR3 runs from the conserved cysteine through the conserved F or W. The D gene is left open where the match is weak. Size values are once, few and many counts, or a class for expanded clones, and some rows have none.

>.|TRBD2|TRBJ2-7|TRBV6-5
TGTGCCAGCAGAAGACTAGCGGGTGCTCATTACGAGCAGTACTTC
CASRRLAGAHYEQYF
>.|TRBD1|TRBJ1-2|TRBV12-5
TGTGCTAGTGGTTTGCCCCAGATTGGGACAGGGGTTTATGGCTACACCTTC
CASGLPQIGTGVYGYTF
>.|.|TRBJ1-6|TRBV10-1
TGCGCCAGCAGTGGGGGGGGAGGGAGAACAAATTCACCCCTCCACTTT
CASSGGGGRTNSPLHF
>.|.|TRBJ2-2|TRBV5-6
TGTGCCAGCAGCATCGGACAGCTTAGTGCCGGGGAGCTGTTTTTT
CASSIGQLSAGELFF
>.|TRBD1|TRBJ1-1|TRBV9
TGTGCCAGCAGCCCCAGGACAGGGATGAACACTGAAGCTTTCTTT
CASSPRTGMNTEAFF
>.|.|TRBJ2-5|TRBV27
TGTGCCAGCAGTTTGTCGCTAGTTGCGATTGAGACCCAGTACTTC
CASSLSLVAIETQYF
>.|.|TRBJ1-5|TRBV2
TGTGCCAGCAGTCCCCCAAACAATCAGCCCCAGCATTTT
CASSPPNNQPQHF
>.|.|TRBJ2-7|TRBV4-3
TGCGCCAGCAGCCAAGGAAGAACCGGAGGCTACGAGCAGTACTTC
CASSQGRTGGYEQYF
>.|TRBD2|TRBJ2-2|TRBV11-2
TGTGCCAGCAGCTTAAGGTCTAGCGGGGAGGCCGGGGAGCTGTTTTTT
CASSLRSSGEAGELFF
>.|TRBD1|TRBJ1-2|TRBV25-1
TGTGCCAGCAGTGATCGGGGGACAGCCTATGGCTACACCTTC
CASSDRGTAYGYTF
>.|.|TRBJ2-3|TRBV6-5
TGTGCCAGCAGGTCGTACACAGACACAGATACGCAGTATTTT
CASRSYTDTDTQYF
>once|.|TRBJ2-7|TRBV5-1
TGCGCCAGCAGCTTGGGGGCGCCGTCCTACGAGCAGTACTTC
CASSLGAPSYEQYF
>.|.|TRBJ1-2|TRBV10-2
TGCGCCAGCAGTACCCGGGGGACGGCTACTAACTATGGCTACACCTTC
CASSTRGTATNYGYTF
>.|TRBD1|TRBJ1-6|TRBV19
TGTGCCAGTATCCAAACAGGGGACTCACCCCTCCACTTT
CASIQTGDSPLHF
>.|.|TRBJ1-5|TRBV6-2/TRBV6-3
TGTGCCAGCAGTTACCCCCAAGCGGGTAGCAATCAGCCCCAGCATTTT
CASSYPQAGSNQPQHF
>.|.|TRBJ2-2|TRBV11-2
TGTGCCAGCAGCTTACAAGGGAGAGCCGGGGAGCTGTTTTTT
CASSLQGRAGELFF
>.|TRBD2|TRBJ2-1|TRBV7-9
TGTGCCAGCAGCTTAGGCGGGGGAGGACGCAATGAGCAGTTCTTC
CASSLGGGGRNEQFF
>.|TRBD2|TRBJ2-7|TRBV30
TGTGCCTGGAGCGGTGGACTAGCGGGGTACGAGCAGTACTTC
CAWSGGLAGYEQYF
>.|TRBD1|TRBJ1-4|TRBV7-2
TGTGCCAGCAGCGGAGGGGGGACAGAAGGTGAAAAACTGTTTTTT
CASSGGGTEGEKLFF
>.|TRBD1|TRBJ2-3|TRBV4-1
TGCGCCAGCAGCCATGGACAGGGGCGCACAGATACGCAGTATTTT
CASSHGQGRTDTQYF
>.|.|TRBJ2-3|TRBV7-2
TGTGCCAGCAGCCAACGGCGGCTAGATACGCAGTATTTT
CASSQRRLDTQYF
>.|.|TRBJ2-3|TRBV7-3
TGTGCCAGCAGCAGGGGGGGCGGGAGCACAGATACGCAGTATTTT
CASSRGGGSTDTQYF
>.|TRBD2|TRBJ2-1|TRBV4-1
TGCGCCAGCAGCCAAAGAGAGACTAGCGGGGGGGTTTTATATGAGCAGTTCTTC
CASSQRETSGGVLYEQFF
>.|TRBD1|TRBJ2-7|TRBV5-6
TGTGCCAGCAGCTTGGGCCCTCCGGGACAGGGCTTTGGTGAGCAGTACTTC
CASSLGPPGQGFGEQYF
>.|TRBD1|TRBJ1-2|TRBV5-1
TGCGCCAGCAGCTTAGGGACAGGGTTTTTCTATGGCTACACCTTC
CASSLGTGFFYGYTF
>.|.|TRBJ1-2|TRBV19
TGTGCCAGTAGTATGCCGGGGATTGGCTACACCTTC
CASSMPGIGYTF
>few|TRBD1|TRBJ1-2|TRBV28
TGTGCCAGCAGTTCGCGTAGAGGGGGCCGCCCTCCTAACTATGGCTACACCTTC
CASSSRRGGRPPNYGYTF
>few|.|TRBJ1-2|TRBV7-9
TGTGCCTCTGTGGAGGGCCGATCGGGAAGAGAGTATGGCTACACCTTC
CASVEGRSGREYGYTF